The 5 T cell receptor beta chains reported below all come from one sample, sequenced in a study of long-term antiretroviral therapy in people with HIV. The immunoSEQ assay was v3.0, run at survey level. TCRdb's copy holds only in-frame clones and misses some; the assay was immunoSEQ multiplex PCR. The sample records over 30,000 clones, 85% to 90% being singletons. The sample was unsorted PBMCs, taken 1.2 years after starting antiretroviral therapy. These receptors were taken from a woman aged 50 to 60 with HIV.

The chain combines TRBV9 with TRBJ2-1; TRBD2 aligns across 11 bases. Germline CDR1 and CDR2: SGDLS and YYNGEE. This CDR3 comprises 15 residues. The V segment lost 0 bases and the J segment 9 bases; nucleotides outside the gene matches: 5. The CDR3 DNA reads TGTGCCAGCAGCGTAGTTAGCGGGGGGGCCGGTGAGCAGTTCTTC. The encoded protein is CASSVVSGGAGEQFF.

The chain is built from TRBV5-4 and TRBJ1-1; possible D gene TRBD1, 6 bases. This CDR3 spans 14 amino acids. V was shortened by 3 bases and J by 5 bases, with 14 bases between the two germline ends. Germline V gene lookup returns CDR1 SGHNT and CDR2 YYREEE (reference sequence). The CDR3 DNA follows: TGTGCCAGCAGCTCAAGGGGGGGTAAGACTGAAGCTTTCTTT. Residues: CASSSRGGKTEAFF. The full variable domain, with the rest looked up from reference TRBV5-4 and TRBJ1-1, is ETGVTQSPTHLIKTRGQQVTLRCSSQSGHNTVSWYQQALGQGPQFIFQYYREEENGRGNFPPRFSGLQFPNYSSELNVNALELDDSALYLCASSSRGGKTEAFFGQGTRLTVV.

The chain couples TRBV2 to TRBJ1-5, with D possibly being TRBD1 (6 bases). This CDR3 region has 15 residues. CDR1 is SNHLY and CDR2 is FYNNEI in the germline V gene. V was pared by 6 bases and J by 7 bases, with 19 bases between. The CDR3 protein is CASRAQGRAGQPQHF. DNA of the CDR3: TGTGCCAGCAGGGCACAGGGTCGGGCTGGCCAGCCCCAGCATTTT.

The chain links TRBV6-5 to TRBJ1-1, with D unclear. Germline CDR1 reads MNHEY; CDR2 reads SVGAGI. Trimming left V 5 bases short and J 5 bases short, with 9 bases between. This CDR3 contains 12 residues. The CDR3 here is CASSPGRTEAFF. The CDR3 DNA reads as TGTGCCAGCAGTCCGGGTCGGACTGAAGCTTTCTTT.

V is TRBV7-8 and J is TRBJ2-2, with 8 bases aligning to TRBD2. V was clipped by 3 bases and J by 3 bases; unmatched bases: 9. Germline V lookup: CDR1 SGHVS, CDR2 FQNEAQ. The length of the CDR3 is 17 residues. CDR3 sequence (DNA): TGTGCCAGCAGCTTTCCCCAGCGGGGGCGAGACACCGGGGAGCTGTTTTTT. This translates into CASSFPQRGRDTGELFF.